There are a few counts of the clone carrying this TCR beta chain. The entry originates in a study of blood T cell repertoires in COVID-19. TCRdb's table, derived via immunoSEQ multiplex PCR, lists solely in-frame clones and lacks some. This table has 120,000 to 150,000 clones, 79% appearing once. Trimming took 8 bases from V and 5 from J, leaving 15 bases between them. The CDR3 totals 13 residues. Germline values: CDR1 LNHDA, CDR2 SQIVND (reference sequence). The sequencing input was peripheral blood. This TCR was sampled from a man between 60 and 70 years old with acute or convalescent COVID-19. The rearrangement uses TRBV19 and TRBJ1-2; weak D call: TRBD1 (5 bases). In DNA, the CDR3 is TGTGCCAGTGGACACGGACTACCTTATGGCTACACCTTC. Translation: CASGHGLPYGYTF.